The rows below give T cell receptor beta chains drawn from one sample of a study of blood T cell repertoires in COVID-19. The table came from immunoSEQ multiplex PCR; TCRdb's copy has only in-frame clones and leaves some out. Of roughly 100,000 clones in the sample, about nine tenths were seen once. The sequencing sample was made of peripheral blood. Source of these receptors: a man aged 18-30 years with acute or convalescent COVID-19. The CDR3 runs from the conserved cysteine through the conserved F or W. Each record gives: D gene, clone size, V gene, J gene, CDR3 DNA, CDR3 protein. The D gene is left open where the match is weak. The size field is filled for only some rows; it gives once, few, many or a size class.

d_call: NA
clone_size: NA
v_call: TRBV14
j_call: TRBJ1-6
cdr3_nt: TGTGCCAGCAGCCAACCCCCATATAATTCACCCCTCCACTTT
cdr3_aa: CASSQPPYNSPLHF

d_call: TRBD1
clone_size: NA
v_call: TRBV5-1
j_call: TRBJ1-4
cdr3_nt: TGCGCCAGCAGCTTAGGACAGGGGAGCGAAAAACTGTTTTTT
cdr3_aa: CASSLGQGSEKLFF

d_call: NA
clone_size: NA
v_call: TRBV7-8
j_call: TRBJ1-4
cdr3_nt: TGTGCCAGCAGCTTCGGCAGCGATAATGAAAAACTGTTTTTT
cdr3_aa: CASSFGSDNEKLFF

d_call: NA
clone_size: NA
v_call: TRBV20-1
j_call: TRBJ1-2
cdr3_nt: TGCAGTGCTAGTGATGCGGGAGGCTACACCTTC
cdr3_aa: CSASDAGGYTF

d_call: TRBD2
clone_size: NA
v_call: TRBV27
j_call: TRBJ2-5
cdr3_nt: TGTGCCAGCAGAACTAGCGGGGGGCCACAAGAGACCCAGTACTTC
cdr3_aa: CASRTSGGPQETQYF

d_call: TRBD1
clone_size: once
v_call: TRBV6-5
j_call: TRBJ1-2
cdr3_nt: TGTGCCAGCAGATTAAACAGGGGGGTAGGCTACACCTTC
cdr3_aa: CASRLNRGVGYTF

d_call: TRBD2
clone_size: once
v_call: TRBV9
j_call: TRBJ2-1
cdr3_nt: TGTGCCAGCAGCCCCCCGGGACTAGCGTTGTACAATGAGCAGTTCTTC
cdr3_aa: CASSPPGLALYNEQFF

d_call: TRBD1
clone_size: NA
v_call: TRBV5-1
j_call: TRBJ1-2
cdr3_nt: TGCGCCAGCAGATCTCCGGGACAGGGGTTGCATGGCTACACCTTC
cdr3_aa: CASRSPGQGLHGYTF

d_call: TRBD1
clone_size: NA
v_call: TRBV14
j_call: TRBJ1-2
cdr3_nt: TGTGCCAGCAGCCAAGTGGGACAGCACTATGGCTACACCTTC
cdr3_aa: CASSQVGQHYGYTF

d_call: NA
clone_size: NA
v_call: TRBV6-5
j_call: TRBJ2-5
cdr3_nt: TGTGCCAGCAGTTACTCGAGGGAGACCCAGTACTTC
cdr3_aa: CASSYSRETQYF

d_call: NA
clone_size: NA
v_call: TRBV12-3/TRBV12-4
j_call: TRBJ2-3
cdr3_nt: TGTGCCAGCAGTTTGGGTCGGGCAGATACGCAGTATTTT
cdr3_aa: CASSLGRADTQYF

d_call: NA
clone_size: NA
v_call: TRBV21-1
j_call: TRBJ1-4
cdr3_nt: TGTGCCAGCAGCACAGACAGGGGTCGGGATGAAAAACTGTTTTTT
cdr3_aa: CASSTDRGRDEKLFF

d_call: NA
clone_size: NA
v_call: TRBV6-6
j_call: TRBJ2-3
cdr3_nt: TGTGCCAGCAGTTCCTACAGGGTGGCTGGGGATACGCAGTATTTT
cdr3_aa: CASSSYRVAGDTQYF

d_call: NA
clone_size: NA
v_call: TRBV5-1
j_call: TRBJ2-7
cdr3_nt: TGCGCCAGCAGCCGAACTCAGGGGAATTTCTACGAGCAGTACTTC
cdr3_aa: CASSRTQGNFYEQYF

d_call: NA
clone_size: NA
v_call: TRBV5-1
j_call: TRBJ1-4
cdr3_nt: TGCGCCAGCAGCGTCGACTTTATCGGGTCAACTAATGAAAAACTGTTTTTT
cdr3_aa: CASSVDFIGSTNEKLFF

d_call: NA
clone_size: NA
v_call: TRBV3-1/TRBV3-2
j_call: TRBJ2-6
cdr3_nt: TGTGCCAGCAGCCCTCTTGGGAGCCCCCAAGGGTCTGGGGCCAACGTCCTGACTTTC
cdr3_aa: CASSPLGSPQGSGANVLTF

d_call: TRBD2
clone_size: NA
v_call: TRBV3-1/TRBV3-2
j_call: TRBJ2-3
cdr3_nt: TGTGCCAGCAGCCGTTCGACTAGCAACACAGATACGCAGTATTTT
cdr3_aa: CASSRSTSNTDTQYF